A selection of T cell receptor beta chains follows, all from one sample in a study of cytomegalovirus exposure and HLA in healthy donors. The data were produced by immunoSEQ multiplex PCR, yet TCRdb's version contains in-frame clones alone and is incomplete. The table counts 70,000 to 80,000 clones; 2.5% to 3% lies in the top ten. Input material: PBMCs. All receptors come from a man between 35 and 55 years old in good health and CMV-seronegative. Each CDR3 is given with its conserved first and last residue. Each record gives: J gene, D gene, V gene, CDR3 DNA, CDR3 protein. The D gene is left open where the match is weak.

>TRBJ1-5|-|TRBV6-1
TGTGCCAGCAGTGAAGCGGGAGGGCGGAATCAGCCCCAGCATTTT
CASSEAGGRNQPQHF
>TRBJ2-1|TRBD2|TRBV25-1
TGTGCCAGCAGCGCGGCTAAGCGGGGGGGAGACAATGAGCAGTTCTTC
CASSAAKRGGDNEQFF
>TRBJ1-3|TRBD1|TRBV9
TGTGCCAGCAGTGGGACAGGGAGCGGTGGAAACACCATATATTTT
CASSGTGSGGNTIYF
>TRBJ1-2|-|TRBV6-5
TGTGCCAGCTACCCCGGGGGGGGCTATGGCTACACCTTC
CASYPGGGYGYTF
>TRBJ1-4|-|TRBV19
TGTGCCAGTAGCCCACGGGGAGGGAAAGAAAAACTGTTTTTT
CASSPRGGKEKLFF
>TRBJ1-1|TRBD1|TRBV7-3
TGTGCCAGCAGCTTGGACAGGGTGAACACTGAAGCTTTCTTT
CASSLDRVNTEAFF
>TRBJ2-1|TRBD2|TRBV7-3
TGTGCCAGCAGCTTAACAGGGAGAACCGGGACTAGCGGCTACAATGAGCAGTTCTTC
CASSLTGRTGTSGYNEQFF
>TRBJ2-5|TRBD2|TRBV28
TGTGCCAGCAGTAGCGGGGGAGGGGAGACCCAGTACTTC
CASSSGGGETQYF
>TRBJ2-2|-|TRBV9
TGTGCCAGCAGCGCTAAGTATGGGGCCACCGGGGAGCTGTTTTTT
CASSAKYGATGELFF
>TRBJ2-2|TRBD2|TRBV30
TGTGCCTGGAGGCCAGCGGGGGCCGCGAACACCGGGGAGCTGTTTTTT
CAWRPAGAANTGELFF
>TRBJ2-5|TRBD1|TRBV5-1
TGCGCCAGCAGCGGAAGTGCAGGGGGAGAGACCCAGTACTTC
CASSGSAGGETQYF
>TRBJ1-1|TRBD1|TRBV30
TGTGCCTGGAGTCCCGGGACAGCCGACCACACTGAAGCTTTCTTT
CAWSPGTADHTEAFF
>TRBJ2-5|TRBD2|TRBV10-3
TGTGCCATCAGTGACCCCGGGACTAGCGGGGAACAGGGGACCCAGTACTTC
CAISDPGTSGEQGTQYF
>TRBJ2-1|-|TRBV5-1
TGCGCCAGCAGCCAGGGGAAGGTCAATGAGCAGTTCTTC
CASSQGKVNEQFF
>TRBJ2-3|TRBD2|TRBV29-1
TGCAGCGTTGAAGGAAGACTAGCGGGGGGGGGACCAGATACGCAGTATTTT
CSVEGRLAGGGPDTQYF
>TRBJ2-1|-|TRBV11-3
TGTGCCAGCAGCCGAGAAGCAACCCAGGGTGAGCAGTTCTTC
CASSREATQGEQFF
>TRBJ1-1|-|TRBV7-9
TGTGCCAGCAGCTTAGGAGGGTTCGCTGAAGCTTTCTTT
CASSLGGFAEAFF
>TRBJ1-6|-|TRBV28
TGTGCCAGCAGTTTGGGAGACAGGATTAATTCACCCCTCCACTTT
CASSLGDRINSPLHF
>TRBJ2-2|TRBD1|TRBV6-4
TGTGCCAGCAACCGGGACAGGGGCACCGGGGAGCTGTTTTTT
CASNRDRGTGELFF
>TRBJ1-4|-|TRBV5-8
TGTGCCAGCAGCTTGGAAGGATCAGAGAGGCTGTTTTTT
CASSLEGSERLFF
>TRBJ2-2|TRBD2|TRBV9
TGTGCCAGCAGCCCTTCGGGGGGGCCGATCACCGGGGAGCTGTTTTTT
CASSPSGGPITGELFF
>TRBJ1-1|-|TRBV29-1
TGCAGCGTTGATTCGGGGGACACTGAAGCTTTCTTT
CSVDSGDTEAFF
>TRBJ1-1|-|TRBV29-1
TGCAGCGTTGAATGGGGGAGGGGAACTGAAGCTTTCTTT
CSVEWGRGTEAFF
>TRBJ2-5|TRBD2|TRBV7-3
TGTGCCAGCAGCTTAGGGCAGGGCGGGAGAGAGACCCAGTACTTC
CASSLGQGGRETQYF
>TRBJ2-3|TRBD2|TRBV29-1
TGCAGCGTTTCAGAGGCGGGGGGGGATACGCAGTATTTT
CSVSEAGGDTQYF
>TRBJ2-1|-|TRBV30
TGTGCCATAGAGTGGGCTCCTGAGCAGTTCTTC
CAIEWAPEQFF
>TRBJ1-3|-|TRBV7-8
TGTGCCAGCAGCTTAGAAGTCAGGGTCAGAAACACCATATATTTT
CASSLEVRVRNTIYF
>TRBJ1-1|-|TRBV2
TGTGCCAGCATCGAGGGTTTCGGTAGGAACACTGAAGCTTTCTTT
CASIEGFGRNTEAFF
>TRBJ2-1|-|TRBV5-1
TGCGCCAGCAGCTTGGATAGCGGCTTCTTGAAGTTCTTC
CASSLDSGFLKFF
>TRBJ2-2|-|TRBV6-6
TGTGCCAGCAGTATTAGTGAGAACACCGGGGAGCTGTTTTTT
CASSISENTGELFF
>TRBJ2-1|TRBD2|TRBV7-3
TGTGCCAGCAGCCGCGAGCGGGGTGGGAATGAGCAGTTCTTC
CASSRERGGNEQFF
>TRBJ2-7|TRBD1|TRBV19
TGTGCCAGTAGTATAGTTTTTGACAGGGCGTACGAGCAGTACTTC
CASSIVFDRAYEQYF
>TRBJ2-2|TRBD2|TRBV5-4
TGTGCCAGCAGCTTGTGGGAGGGTCCCGGGGAGCTGTTTTTT
CASSLWEGPGELFF
>TRBJ2-1|-|TRBV4-1
TGCGCCAGCAGCCCCCGCTTCGAGGGGGAACTAAATGAGCAGTTCTTC
CASSPRFEGELNEQFF
>TRBJ2-2|-|TRBV10-3
TGTGCCATCAGTGATAGTTACACCGGGGAGCTGTTTTTT
CAISDSYTGELFF
>TRBJ2-7|-|TRBV20-1
TGCAGTGCTAGAGATGAGTACGAGCAGTACTTC
CSARDEYEQYF
>TRBJ1-1|TRBD1|TRBV4-2
TGTGCCAGCAGCCAAGCGCTATACCGGGACAGGGCTGAAGCTTTCTTT
CASSQALYRDRAEAFF
>TRBJ1-1|-|TRBV6-5
TGTGCCAGCAGTTACACAGGTTTCACTGAAGCTTTCTTT
CASSYTGFTEAFF
>TRBJ2-1|-|TRBV2
TGTGCCAGCAGTGAAACAGGGTCGGCCTACAATGAGCAGTTCTTC
CASSETGSAYNEQFF
>TRBJ2-7|-|TRBV7-9
TGTGCCAGCAGCTTCGGGGATAGCGGCGAGCAGTACTTC
CASSFGDSGEQYF
>TRBJ1-2|-|TRBV6-5
TGTGCCAGCAGTTCGGGTATCGCTTCTACCCGGTATGGCTACACCTTC
CASSSGIASTRYGYTF
>TRBJ1-3|-|TRBV9
TGTGCCAGCTCCCCCGGAGCGTCTGGAAACACCATATATTTT
CASSPGASGNTIYF
>TRBJ2-2|-|TRBV9
TGTGCCAGCAGCGTAGTGGGCGTTGGGACCGGGGAGCTGTTTTTT
CASSVVGVGTGELFF
>TRBJ2-7|TRBD2|TRBV5-4
TGTGCCAGCAGCCCAGGACTAGCGGGGCCGACCTACGAGCAGTACTTC
CASSPGLAGPTYEQYF
>TRBJ2-3|TRBD2|TRBV11-2
TGTGCCAGCAGCCGGACTAGCGCAAGCACAGATACGCAGTATTTT
CASSRTSASTDTQYF
>TRBJ1-5|-|TRBV30
TGTGCCTGGAGTCTGGGGGGGGCTAATCAGCCCCAGCATTTT
CAWSLGGANQPQHF
>TRBJ1-5|-|TRBV6-1
TGTGCCAGTACCTCCGGGGCGGGGGGCAATCAGCCCCAGCATTTT
CASTSGAGGNQPQHF
>TRBJ1-6|-|TRBV30
TGTGCCTGGAGTGTACAAGGGAGCTCCTATAATTCACCCCTCCACTTT
CAWSVQGSSYNSPLHF
>TRBJ2-5|-|TRBV9
TGTGCCAGCAGCGTAGAGAACGGGGAAGAGACCCAGTACTTC
CASSVENGEETQYF
>TRBJ1-2|-|TRBV2
TGTGCCAGCGACGGTAGAGGTGGCTACACCTTC
CASDGRGGYTF
>TRBJ2-1|TRBD1|TRBV5-1
TGCGCCAGCAGCTTGATCGGGACAGGCCCCTTCAATGAGCAGTTCTTC
CASSLIGTGPFNEQFF
>TRBJ1-5|-|TRBV4-2
TGTGCCAGCAGCCAAGAACAGGGAGGCAATCAGCCCCAGCATTTT
CASSQEQGGNQPQHF
>TRBJ2-7|TRBD2|TRBV5-1
TGCGCCAGCAGCTGGGCCGGGACTAGCGGGGGGGACGAGCAGTACTTC
CASSWAGTSGGDEQYF